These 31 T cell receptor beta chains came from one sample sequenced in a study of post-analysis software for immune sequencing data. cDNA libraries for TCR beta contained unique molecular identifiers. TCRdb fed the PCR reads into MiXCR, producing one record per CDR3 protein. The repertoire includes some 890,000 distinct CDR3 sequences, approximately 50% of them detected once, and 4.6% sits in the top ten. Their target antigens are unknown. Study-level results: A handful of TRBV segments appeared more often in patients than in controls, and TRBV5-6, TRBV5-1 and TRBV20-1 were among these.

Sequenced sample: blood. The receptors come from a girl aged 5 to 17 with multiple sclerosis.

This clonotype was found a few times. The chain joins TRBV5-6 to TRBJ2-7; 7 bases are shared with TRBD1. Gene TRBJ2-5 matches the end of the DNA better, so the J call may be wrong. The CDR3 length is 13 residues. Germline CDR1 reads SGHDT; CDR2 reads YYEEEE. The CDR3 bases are TGTGCCAGCAGCTTGGGCAGGGGGAAGACCCAGTACTTC. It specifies CASSLGRGKTQYF.

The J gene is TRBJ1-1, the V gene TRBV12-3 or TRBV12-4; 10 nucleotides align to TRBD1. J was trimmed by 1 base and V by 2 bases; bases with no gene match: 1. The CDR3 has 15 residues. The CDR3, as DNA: TGTGCCAGCAGTTTAAGACAGGGGGCGAACACTGAAGCTTTCTTT. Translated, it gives CASSLRQGANTEAFF.

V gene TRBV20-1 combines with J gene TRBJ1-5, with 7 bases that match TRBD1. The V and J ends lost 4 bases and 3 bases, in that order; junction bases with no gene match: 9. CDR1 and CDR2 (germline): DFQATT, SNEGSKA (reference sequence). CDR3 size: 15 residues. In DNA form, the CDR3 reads TGCAGTGCTACCAAGACAGGGAGGTTCAATCAGCCCCAGCATTTT. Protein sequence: CSATKTGRFNQPQHF.

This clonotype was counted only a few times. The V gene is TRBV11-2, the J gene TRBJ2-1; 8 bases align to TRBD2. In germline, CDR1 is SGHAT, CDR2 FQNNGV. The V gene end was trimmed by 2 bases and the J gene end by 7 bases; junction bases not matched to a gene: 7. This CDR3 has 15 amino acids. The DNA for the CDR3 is TGTGCCAGCAGCTTAACGGGAGGCGGGAGGAATGAGCAGTTCTTC. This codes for CASSLTGGGRNEQFF.

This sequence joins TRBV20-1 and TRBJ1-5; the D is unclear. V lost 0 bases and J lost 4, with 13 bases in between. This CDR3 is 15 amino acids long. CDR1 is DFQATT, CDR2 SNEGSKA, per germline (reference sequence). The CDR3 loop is CSARDRQVPNQPQHF. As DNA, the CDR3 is TGCAGTGCTAGAGATCGCCAGGTCCCGAATCAGCCCCAGCATTTT.

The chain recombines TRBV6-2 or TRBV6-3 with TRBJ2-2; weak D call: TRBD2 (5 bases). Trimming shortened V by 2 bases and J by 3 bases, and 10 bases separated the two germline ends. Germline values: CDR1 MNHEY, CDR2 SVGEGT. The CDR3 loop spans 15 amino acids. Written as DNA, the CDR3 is TGTGCCAGCAGTTACGCCATCGGGGACACCGGGGAGCTGTTTTTT. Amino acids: CASSYAIGDTGELFF.

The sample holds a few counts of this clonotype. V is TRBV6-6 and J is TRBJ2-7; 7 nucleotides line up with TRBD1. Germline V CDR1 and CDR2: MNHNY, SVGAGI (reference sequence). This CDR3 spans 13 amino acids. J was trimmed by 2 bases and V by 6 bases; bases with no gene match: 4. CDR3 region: CASSVGQAYEQYF. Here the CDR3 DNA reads TGTGCCAGCAGCGTAGGACAGGCCTACGAGCAGTACTTC.

CDR3 residues: CASSYLGQYNEQFF. Here the CDR3 DNA reads TGTGCCAGCAGTTACTTAGGACAGTACAATGAGCAGTTCTTC. The rearrangement joins TRBV6-2 or TRBV6-3 to TRBJ2-1; maybe TRBD1 (6 bases). Germline V gene data show CDR1 as MNHEY and CDR2 as SVGEGT. The CDR3 totals 14 residues. The V end lost 1 base, the J end lost 4 bases, and 8 bases lay between the germline ends.

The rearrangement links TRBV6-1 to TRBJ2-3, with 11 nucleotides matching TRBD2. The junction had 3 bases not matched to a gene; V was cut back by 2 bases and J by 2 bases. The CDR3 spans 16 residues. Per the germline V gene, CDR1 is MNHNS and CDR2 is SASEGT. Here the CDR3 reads CASSEPGLAATDTQYF. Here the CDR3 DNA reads TGTGCCAGCAGTGAACCGGGACTAGCGGCCACAGATACGCAGTATTTT.

Here the CDR3 DNA reads TGCGCCAGCAGCCCACACTCCGGGACGGCCTCCTACGAGCAGTACTTC. This codes for CASSPHSGTASYEQYF. The chain combines TRBV4-1 with TRBJ2-7; the D call may be TRBD1 or TRBD2 (5 bases each). Trimming shortened V by 4 bases and J by 0 bases, and 16 bases separated the two germline ends. This CDR3 spans 16 amino acids. Per the germline V gene, CDR1 is MGHRA and CDR2 is YSYEKL.

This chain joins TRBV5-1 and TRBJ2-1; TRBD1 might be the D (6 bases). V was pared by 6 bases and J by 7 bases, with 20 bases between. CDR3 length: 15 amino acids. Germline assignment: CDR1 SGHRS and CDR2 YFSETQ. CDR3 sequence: CASNLISGVRNEQFF. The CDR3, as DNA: TGCGCCAGCAACTTAATCTCAGGGGTTAGGAATGAGCAGTTCTTC.

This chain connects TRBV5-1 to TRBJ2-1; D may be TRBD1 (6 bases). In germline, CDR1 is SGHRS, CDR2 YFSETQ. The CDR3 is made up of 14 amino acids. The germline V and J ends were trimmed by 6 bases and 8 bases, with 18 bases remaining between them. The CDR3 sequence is CASTLQWNRDEQFF. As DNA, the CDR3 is TGCGCCAGCACCTTACAGTGGAACAGGGATGAGCAGTTCTTC.

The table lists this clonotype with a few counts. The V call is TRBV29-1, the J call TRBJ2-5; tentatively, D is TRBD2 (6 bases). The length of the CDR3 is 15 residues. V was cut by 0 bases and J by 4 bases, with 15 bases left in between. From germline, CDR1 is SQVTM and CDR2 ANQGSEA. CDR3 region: CSVEDLLSGLETQYF. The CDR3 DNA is TGCAGCGTTGAAGATCTTTTGAGCGGGTTAGAGACCCAGTACTTC.

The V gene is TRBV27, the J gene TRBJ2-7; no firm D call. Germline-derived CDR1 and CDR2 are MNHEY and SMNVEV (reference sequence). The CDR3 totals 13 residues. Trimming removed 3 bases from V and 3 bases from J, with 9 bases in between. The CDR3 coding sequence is TGTGCCAGCAGTTTCAACGATGGCTACGAGCAGTACTTC. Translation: CASSFNDGYEQYF.

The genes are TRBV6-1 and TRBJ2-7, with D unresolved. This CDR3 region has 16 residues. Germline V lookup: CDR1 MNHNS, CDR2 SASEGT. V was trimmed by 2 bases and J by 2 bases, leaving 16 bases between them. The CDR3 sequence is CASSESSVGLPYEQYF. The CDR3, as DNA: TGTGCCAGCAGTGAATCTTCAGTGGGCCTTCCCTACGAGCAGTACTTC.

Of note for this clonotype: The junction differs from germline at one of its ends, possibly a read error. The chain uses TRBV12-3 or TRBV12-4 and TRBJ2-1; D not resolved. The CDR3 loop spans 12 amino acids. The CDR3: CASTEGSNEQVF. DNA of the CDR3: TGTGCCAGCACTGAAGGTAGTAATGAGCAGGTCTTC.

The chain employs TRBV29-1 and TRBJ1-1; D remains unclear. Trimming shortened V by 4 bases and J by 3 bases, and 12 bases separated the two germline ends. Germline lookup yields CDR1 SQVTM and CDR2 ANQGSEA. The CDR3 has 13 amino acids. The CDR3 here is CSVGEGSDTEAFF. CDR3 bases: TGCAGCGTTGGGGAGGGATCGGACACTGAAGCTTTCTTT.

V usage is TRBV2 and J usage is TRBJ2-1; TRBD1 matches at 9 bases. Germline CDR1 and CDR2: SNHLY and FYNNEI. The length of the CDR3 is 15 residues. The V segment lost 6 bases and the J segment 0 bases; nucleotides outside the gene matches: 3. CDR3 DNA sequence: TGTGCCAGCAGGGGGACAGGGAGCTCCTACAATGAGCAGTTCTTC. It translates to CASRGTGSSYNEQFF.

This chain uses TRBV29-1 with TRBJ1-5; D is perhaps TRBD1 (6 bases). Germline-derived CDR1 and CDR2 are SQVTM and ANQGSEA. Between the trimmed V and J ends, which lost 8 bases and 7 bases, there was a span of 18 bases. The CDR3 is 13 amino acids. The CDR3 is CSYSTGGRQPQHF. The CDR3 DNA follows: TGCAGCTATTCCACGGGGGGCCGACAGCCCCAGCATTTT.

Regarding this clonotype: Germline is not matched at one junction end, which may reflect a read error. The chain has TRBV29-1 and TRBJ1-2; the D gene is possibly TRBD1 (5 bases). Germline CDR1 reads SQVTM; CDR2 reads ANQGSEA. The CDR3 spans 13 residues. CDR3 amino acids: CGVEETRGDGYTF. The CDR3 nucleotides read TGCGGCGTGGAAGAGACAAGGGGAGATGGCTACACCTTC.

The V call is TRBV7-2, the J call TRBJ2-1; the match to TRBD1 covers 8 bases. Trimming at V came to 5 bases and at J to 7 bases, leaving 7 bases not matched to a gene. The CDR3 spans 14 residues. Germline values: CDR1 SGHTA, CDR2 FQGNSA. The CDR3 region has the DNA TGTGCCAGCAGCAGAGGACAGGGAAGGAATGAGCAGTTCTTC. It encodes CASSRGQGRNEQFF.

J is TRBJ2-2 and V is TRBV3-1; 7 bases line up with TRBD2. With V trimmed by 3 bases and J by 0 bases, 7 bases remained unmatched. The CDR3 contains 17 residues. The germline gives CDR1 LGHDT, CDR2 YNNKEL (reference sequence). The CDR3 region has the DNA TGTGCCAGCAGCCACCGGGGAGCGGGGACGAACACCGGGGAGCTGTTTTTT. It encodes CASSHRGAGTNTGELFF. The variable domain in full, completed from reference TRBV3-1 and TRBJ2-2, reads DTAVSQTPKYLVTQMGNDKSIKCEQNLGHDTMYWYKQDSKKFLKIMFSYNNKELIINETVPNRFSPKSPDKAHLNLHINSLELGDSAVYFCASSHRGAGTNTGELFFGEGSRLTVL.

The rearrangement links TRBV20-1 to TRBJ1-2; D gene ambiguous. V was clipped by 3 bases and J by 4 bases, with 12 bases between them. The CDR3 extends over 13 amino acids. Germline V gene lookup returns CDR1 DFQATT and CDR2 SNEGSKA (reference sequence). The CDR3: CSASARGSYGYTF. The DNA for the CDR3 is TGCAGTGCTAGCGCCCGGGGAAGCTATGGCTACACCTTC.

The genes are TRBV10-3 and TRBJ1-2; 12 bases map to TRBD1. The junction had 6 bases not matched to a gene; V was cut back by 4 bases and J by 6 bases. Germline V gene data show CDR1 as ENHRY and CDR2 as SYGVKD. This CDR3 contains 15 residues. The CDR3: CAISGSGQGADGYTF. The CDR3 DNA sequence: TGTGCCATCAGTGGTTCGGGACAGGGGGCGGATGGCTACACCTTC.

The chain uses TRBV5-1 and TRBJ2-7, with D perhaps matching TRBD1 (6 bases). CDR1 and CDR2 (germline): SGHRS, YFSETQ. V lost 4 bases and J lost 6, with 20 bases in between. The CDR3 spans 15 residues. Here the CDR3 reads CASSQGHLQQCEQYF. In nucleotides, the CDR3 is TGCGCCAGCAGCCAGGGACACCTACAACAATGCGAGCAGTACTTC.

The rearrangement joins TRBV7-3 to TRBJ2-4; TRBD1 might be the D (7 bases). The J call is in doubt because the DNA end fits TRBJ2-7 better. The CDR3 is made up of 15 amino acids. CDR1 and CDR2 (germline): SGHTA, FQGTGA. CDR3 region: CASSPAEGAIYEQYF. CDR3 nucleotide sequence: TGTGCCAGCAGCCCCGCGGAGGGGGCGATCTACGAGCAGTACTTC.

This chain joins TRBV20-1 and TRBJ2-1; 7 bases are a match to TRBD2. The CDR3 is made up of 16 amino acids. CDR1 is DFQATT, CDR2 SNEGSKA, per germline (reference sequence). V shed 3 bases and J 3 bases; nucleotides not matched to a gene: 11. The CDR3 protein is CSARGGGPSDYNEQFF. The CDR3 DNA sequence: TGCAGTGCTAGGGGGGGAGGGCCGTCGGACTACAATGAGCAGTTCTTC.

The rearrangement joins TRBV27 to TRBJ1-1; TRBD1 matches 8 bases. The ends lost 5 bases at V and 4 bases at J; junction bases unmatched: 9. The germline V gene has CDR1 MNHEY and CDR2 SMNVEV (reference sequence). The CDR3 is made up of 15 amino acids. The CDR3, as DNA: TGTGCCAGCAGTATACGACAGGGGTGGTTCACTGAAGCTTTCTTT. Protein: CASSIRQGWFTEAFF.

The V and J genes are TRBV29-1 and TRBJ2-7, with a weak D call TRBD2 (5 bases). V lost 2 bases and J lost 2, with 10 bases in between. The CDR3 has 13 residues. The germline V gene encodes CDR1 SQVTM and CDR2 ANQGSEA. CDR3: CSVESRGTYEQYF. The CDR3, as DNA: TGCAGCGTTGAAAGTCGAGGGACCTACGAGCAGTACTTC.

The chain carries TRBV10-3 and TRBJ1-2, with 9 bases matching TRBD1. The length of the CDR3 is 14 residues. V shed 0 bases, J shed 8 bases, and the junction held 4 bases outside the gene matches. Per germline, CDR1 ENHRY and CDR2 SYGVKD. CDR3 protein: CAISESADRGGYTF. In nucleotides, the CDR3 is TGTGCCATCAGTGAGTCCGCGGACAGGGGCGGCTACACCTTC.

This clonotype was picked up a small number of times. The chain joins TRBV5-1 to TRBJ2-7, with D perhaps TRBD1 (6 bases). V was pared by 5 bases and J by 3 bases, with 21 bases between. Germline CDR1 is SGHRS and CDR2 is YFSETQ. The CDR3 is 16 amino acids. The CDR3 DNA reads TGCGCCAGCAGTCTACACTCGAGAGGGGGAAGCTACGAGCAGTACTTC. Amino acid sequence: CASSLHSRGGSYEQYF.